This T cell receptor beta chain derives from a study of regulatory T cells in long-lasting Graves disease. For TCR beta, libraries came from iRepertoire HTBI primers and Arm-PCR of CDR3 regions. From the multiplex PCR reads, TCRdb called clonotypes with MiXCR, one entry per CDR3 protein. The sample yields roughly 300,000 distinct CDR3 sequences, around a fifth seen once. CDR1 is DFQATT, CDR2 SNEGSKA, per germline (reference sequence). The germline V and J ends were trimmed by 2 bases and 2 bases, with 19 bases remaining between them. The CDR3 sequence is 16 residues long. Only a few counts were recorded for this clonotype. Time point here: persistent/refractory GD, antithyroid drugs over 5 years with positive TRAb. The authors made the TCR library using RNA they extracted from PBMCs.

This sequence was found in a female donor with Graves disease. The sample was peripheral blood mononuclear cells (PBMCs), taken when the disease was refractory, from a patient treated with antithyroid drugs. This rearrangement joins TRBV20-1 to TRBJ2-7; maybe TRBD2 (6 bases). The CDR3 loop is CSARPFLGGGTYEQYF. CDR3 bases: TGCAGTGCTAGACCCTTCTTGGGGGGAGGTACCTACGAGCAGTACTTC.